This T cell receptor (beta chain) appears in the sequencing data of a study of T cell responses to AZD1222 COVID-19 vaccine. About the study: Analyses pooled second doses at about 4 or about 12 weeks. Study-level points and caveats: A rise in Spike-specific TCR breadth and depth followed two AZD1222 doses. Epitopes outside B.1.351 and B.1.1.7 mutated regions reportedly drew nearly half of spike TCRs. In all cases, repertoires were sampled only after the peak T cell response.

Per the germline V gene, CDR1 is SGHAT and CDR2 is FQNNGV. The CDR3 contains 15 residues. V shed 5 bases, J shed 4 bases, and the junction held 5 bases outside the gene matches. The assay was immunoSEQ multiplex PCR, and TCRdb's table has in-frame clones only and misses some. The sample lists fewer than 150,000 clones; roughly 92% were seen once. Details on this clone: The antigen remains undetermined.

V is TRBV11-2 and J is TRBJ2-6; TRBD1 matches at 7 bases. The starting material was peripheral blood, obtained on day 0 of AZD1222 vaccination. The source of this sequence is an adult in good health. CDR3 bases: TGTGCCAGCAGCACAACAGGGGCAGGGGCCAACGTCCTGACTTTC. Its protein product is CASSTTGAGANVLTF. Drawing the rest from reference TRBV11-2 and TRBJ2-6, the complete variable domain is EAGVAQSPRYKIIEKRQSVAFWCNPISGHATLYWYQQILGQGPKLLIQFQNNGVVDDSQLPKDRFSAERLKGVDSTLKIQPAKLEDSAVYLCASSTTGAGANVLTFGAGSRLTVL.